This TCR beta chain appears in the sequencing data of a study of T cells after yellow fever vaccination. Each CDR3 protein is one row after TCRdb ran MiXCR on the 5' RACE reads. The sample lists 200,000 to 300,000 distinct CDR3 sequences, 6.5% to 7.5% occurring once. CDR1 and CDR2 from the germline V gene are GTSNPN and SVGIG (reference sequence). The CDR3 loop spans 13 amino acids. V was trimmed by 5 bases and J by 1 base, leaving 10 bases between them. The receptor comes from a man aged 25 to 40 who received the YFV17D yellow fever vaccine. The sample was CD4+ T cells sorted from PBMCs, taken on the day of the yellow fever booster vaccination. The chain uses TRBV30 and TRBJ2-3; D unclear. CDR3 DNA sequence: TGTGCCTGGGCCAGAGGCGGCACAGATACGCAGTATTTT. This encodes CAWARGGTDTQYF.